This TCR beta chain was obtained from a study of blood T cell repertoires in COVID-19. Only one count was recorded for this clone. Method: immunoSEQ multiplex PCR; TCRdb's copy keeps in-frame clones and lacks some. The profile shows about 58,000 clones, around 90% of them singletons. The CDR3 length is 17 residues. Germline V gene lookup returns CDR1 MGHRA and CDR2 YSYEKL. The V gene end was trimmed by 4 bases and the J gene end by 1 base; junction bases not matched to a gene: 9. Sequences were obtained from peripheral blood. The chain recombines TRBV4-1 with TRBJ2-5; TRBD2 agrees at 10 bases. The clonotype comes from a human donor with active COVID-19. The donor label of this sample is uncertain. For the CDR3, the DNA is TGCGCCAGCAGCCCTCCAGGTAGCGGGGGGTTCCAAGAGACCCAGTACTTC. This translates into CASSPPGSGGFQETQYF.